This is a list of T cell receptor beta chains from one sample in a study of cytomegalovirus exposure and HLA in healthy donors. Some clones are missing from TCRdb's copy, which holds only in-frame ones; the method was immunoSEQ multiplex PCR. The sample lists tens of thousands of clones, approximately 90% occurring once. Sequencing was performed on PBMCs. The source of these receptors is a woman in her late teens or twenties in good health and CMV-seropositive. Both conserved end residues are part of each CDR3. D genes are given only for firm matches. A clone size is listed for some rows: how often the clone was seen (once, few, many), or a class if it is expanded.

J gene: TRBJ1-2; V gene: TRBV30; clone size: -; D gene: TRBD1; CDR3 protein: CAWTDRRLYGYTF; CDR3 DNA: TGTGCCTGGACGGACAGGAGGCTCTATGGCTACACCTTC
J gene: TRBJ2-2; V gene: TRBV4-2; clone size: once; D gene: TRBD2; CDR3 protein: CASSKGTSGRANTGELFF; CDR3 DNA: TGTGCCAGCAGCAAAGGGACTAGCGGGAGGGCGAACACCGGGGAGCTGTTTTTT
J gene: TRBJ2-3; V gene: TRBV28; clone size: -; D gene: TRBD2; CDR3 protein: CASSLWTPTSGSPDTQYF; CDR3 DNA: TGTGCCAGCAGTCTATGGACCCCGACTAGCGGGAGTCCAGATACGCAGTATTTT
J gene: TRBJ2-1; V gene: TRBV5-4; clone size: -; D gene: TRBD2; CDR3 protein: CASSLVRSGTSGRYNEQFF; CDR3 DNA: TGTGCCAGCAGCTTGGTGAGATCCGGGACTAGCGGGAGGTACAATGAGCAGTTCTTC
J gene: TRBJ1-5; V gene: TRBV28; clone size: -; D gene: TRBD1; CDR3 protein: CASSQRQGWRQPQHF; CDR3 DNA: TGTGCCAGCAGTCAGAGACAGGGATGGAGACAGCCCCAGCATTTT
J gene: TRBJ2-3; V gene: TRBV28; clone size: -; D gene: TRBD2; CDR3 protein: CASTYLRLAASTDTQYF; CDR3 DNA: TGTGCCAGCACCTACCTCCGGCTAGCGGCTAGCACAGATACGCAGTATTTT
J gene: TRBJ1-1; V gene: TRBV2; clone size: -; D gene: -; CDR3 protein: CASSSGFEAFF; CDR3 DNA: TGTGCCAGCAGTAGCGGCTTTGAAGCTTTCTTT
J gene: TRBJ1-2; V gene: TRBV7-2; clone size: -; D gene: TRBD1; CDR3 protein: CASSLTPRQGQNNYGYTF; CDR3 DNA: TGTGCCAGCAGCCTAACTCCCAGACAGGGCCAGAATAACTATGGCTACACCTTC
J gene: TRBJ2-5; V gene: TRBV4-2; clone size: few; D gene: TRBD1; CDR3 protein: CASSQGGGTGGETQYF; CDR3 DNA: TGTGCCAGCAGCCAAGGAGGTGGGACAGGGGGCGAGACCCAGTACTTC
J gene: TRBJ2-5; V gene: TRBV7-6; clone size: -; D gene: TRBD1; CDR3 protein: CASSLAIEGQGYQETQYF; CDR3 DNA: TGTGCCAGCAGCTTAGCGATAGAAGGACAGGGGTACCAAGAGACCCAGTACTTC
J gene: TRBJ2-3; V gene: TRBV28; clone size: -; D gene: -; CDR3 protein: CASTQGQGPDTQYF; CDR3 DNA: TGTGCCAGCACTCAGGGGCAGGGGCCAGATACGCAGTATTTT
J gene: TRBJ2-7; V gene: TRBV6-1; clone size: few; D gene: TRBD1; CDR3 protein: CASRDRGHEQYF; CDR3 DNA: TGTGCCAGCCGGGACAGGGGGCACGAGCAGTACTTC
J gene: TRBJ2-5; V gene: TRBV4-3; clone size: -; D gene: TRBD1; CDR3 protein: CASSQDGPGQQETQYF; CDR3 DNA: TGCGCCAGCAGCCAAGATGGTCCGGGACAGCAAGAGACCCAGTACTTC
J gene: TRBJ1-2; V gene: TRBV19; clone size: -; D gene: TRBD1; CDR3 protein: CASSMMDRDYGYTF; CDR3 DNA: TGTGCCAGTAGTATGATGGACAGGGATTATGGCTACACCTTC
J gene: TRBJ1-1; V gene: TRBV11-2; clone size: -; D gene: TRBD1; CDR3 protein: CASSLETGLAFF; CDR3 DNA: TGTGCCAGCAGCTTAGAGACAGGGTTAGCTTTCTTT
J gene: TRBJ2-3; V gene: TRBV18; clone size: -; D gene: -; CDR3 protein: CATSPEATTDTQYF; CDR3 DNA: TGTGCCACCTCACCGGAGGCGACTACAGATACGCAGTATTTT
J gene: TRBJ1-1; V gene: TRBV4-1; clone size: -; D gene: -; CDR3 protein: CASSQDRRGHAEAFF; CDR3 DNA: TGCGCCAGCAGCCAAGACCGGCGGGGGCACGCTGAAGCTTTCTTT
J gene: TRBJ1-3; V gene: TRBV30; clone size: -; D gene: TRBD1; CDR3 protein: CAWSRTGSGNTIYF; CDR3 DNA: TGTGCCTGGAGTCGGACAGGCTCTGGAAACACCATATATTTT
J gene: TRBJ1-3; V gene: TRBV6-5; clone size: -; D gene: -; CDR3 protein: CASSLTGSSGNTIYF; CDR3 DNA: TGTGCCAGCAGCCTAACAGGGAGCTCTGGAAACACCATATATTTT
J gene: TRBJ1-2; V gene: TRBV2; clone size: -; D gene: -; CDR3 protein: CASSETGTRGYGYTF; CDR3 DNA: TGTGCCAGCAGTGAAACCGGGACCCGGGGGTATGGCTACACCTTC
J gene: TRBJ1-1; V gene: TRBV27; clone size: -; D gene: TRBD1; CDR3 protein: CASSLGQGDEAFF; CDR3 DNA: TGTGCCAGCAGTTTAGGACAGGGGGATGAAGCTTTCTTT
J gene: TRBJ2-3; V gene: TRBV2; clone size: -; D gene: TRBD1; CDR3 protein: CASSDRATDTQYF; CDR3 DNA: TGTGCCAGCAGCGACAGGGCCACAGATACGCAGTATTTT
J gene: TRBJ1-1; V gene: TRBV6-5; clone size: -; D gene: -; CDR3 protein: CASRTRAGNTEAFF; CDR3 DNA: TGTGCCAGCAGGACAAGGGCGGGGAACACTGAAGCTTTCTTT
J gene: TRBJ2-3; V gene: TRBV18; clone size: -; D gene: -; CDR3 protein: CASSPKLVTDTQYF; CDR3 DNA: TGTGCCAGCTCACCAAAACTGGTCACAGATACGCAGTATTTT
J gene: TRBJ2-5; V gene: TRBV14; clone size: -; D gene: TRBD1; CDR3 protein: CASSTRQGARETQYF; CDR3 DNA: TGTGCCAGCAGCACCCGACAGGGGGCGAGAGAGACCCAGTACTTC
J gene: TRBJ2-7; V gene: TRBV2; clone size: -; D gene: -; CDR3 protein: CASTGPEQYF; CDR3 DNA: TGTGCCAGCACAGGGCCCGAGCAGTACTTC
J gene: TRBJ2-5; V gene: TRBV6-5; clone size: -; D gene: TRBD2; CDR3 protein: CASRQRGRETQYF; CDR3 DNA: TGTGCCAGCAGACAGCGGGGTCGGGAGACCCAGTACTTC
J gene: TRBJ2-1; V gene: TRBV28; clone size: -; D gene: -; CDR3 protein: CASMGGTSYNEQFF; CDR3 DNA: TGTGCCAGCATGGGGGGAACTTCCTACAATGAGCAGTTCTTC
J gene: TRBJ2-2; V gene: TRBV25-1; clone size: few; D gene: TRBD1; CDR3 protein: CASSDPRQGETGELFF; CDR3 DNA: TGTGCCAGCAGTGATCCCCGACAGGGTGAGACCGGGGAGCTGTTTTTT
J gene: TRBJ2-2; V gene: TRBV6-5; clone size: -; D gene: TRBD1; CDR3 protein: CASRSRDRNTGELFF; CDR3 DNA: TGTGCCAGCAGGAGCCGGGACAGGAACACCGGGGAGCTGTTTTTT
J gene: TRBJ1-5; V gene: TRBV4-2; clone size: -; D gene: TRBD1; CDR3 protein: CASSQLDRGLGQPQHF; CDR3 DNA: TGTGCCAGCAGCCAACTTGACAGGGGGCTTGGTCAGCCCCAGCATTTT
J gene: TRBJ2-7; V gene: TRBV21-1; clone size: -; D gene: -; CDR3 protein: CASSNLYEQYF; CDR3 DNA: TGTGCCAGCAGCAACCTCTACGAGCAGTACTTC
J gene: TRBJ2-2; V gene: TRBV4-3; clone size: once; D gene: -; CDR3 protein: CASSQQQPFAGELFF; CDR3 DNA: TGCGCCAGCAGCCAACAACAGCCTTTCGCCGGGGAGCTGTTTTTT
J gene: TRBJ2-1; V gene: TRBV4-1; clone size: -; D gene: -; CDR3 protein: CASSQEAAVVGNEQFF; CDR3 DNA: TGCGCCAGCAGCCAAGAGGCGGCGGTGGTAGGCAATGAGCAGTTCTTC
J gene: TRBJ2-2; V gene: TRBV27; clone size: -; D gene: TRBD2; CDR3 protein: CASSRTSGVGTGELFF; CDR3 DNA: TGTGCCAGCAGTCGGACTAGCGGGGTTGGTACCGGGGAGCTGTTTTTT
J gene: TRBJ2-1; V gene: TRBV19; clone size: -; D gene: -; CDR3 protein: CASRPRTSYNEQFF; CDR3 DNA: TGTGCCAGTAGGCCCCGGACATCCTACAATGAGCAGTTCTTC
J gene: TRBJ2-1; V gene: TRBV14; clone size: -; D gene: -; CDR3 protein: CASSRRTGGANEQFF; CDR3 DNA: TGTGCCAGCAGCCGAAGGACGGGTGGGGCCAATGAGCAGTTCTTC
J gene: TRBJ1-1; V gene: TRBV7-8; clone size: -; D gene: TRBD1; CDR3 protein: CASSVLDRGNTEAFF; CDR3 DNA: TGTGCCAGCAGCGTCCTGGACAGGGGGAACACTGAAGCTTTCTTT
J gene: TRBJ2-3; V gene: TRBV27; clone size: -; D gene: TRBD1; CDR3 protein: CASMPRGKGDTQYF; CDR3 DNA: TGTGCCAGCATGCCCAGGGGGAAGGGAGATACGCAGTATTTT
J gene: TRBJ1-2; V gene: TRBV11-3; clone size: -; D gene: TRBD1; CDR3 protein: CASSLWDRGLIGF; CDR3 DNA: TGTGCCAGCAGCTTATGGGACAGGGGGCTCATAGGCTTC
J gene: TRBJ1-4; V gene: TRBV2; clone size: -; D gene: TRBD1; CDR3 protein: CASSDVDRGGRKLFF; CDR3 DNA: TGTGCCAGCAGCGACGTAGACAGGGGTGGACGAAAACTGTTTTTT
J gene: TRBJ1-2; V gene: TRBV30; clone size: -; D gene: TRBD1; CDR3 protein: CAFGRGQRFNYGYTF; CDR3 DNA: TGTGCCTTCGGGAGGGGACAGAGATTCAACTATGGCTACACCTTC
J gene: TRBJ1-1; V gene: TRBV6-5; clone size: few; D gene: -; CDR3 protein: CASSTGNTEAFF; CDR3 DNA: TGTGCCAGCAGTACAGGGAACACTGAAGCTTTCTTT
J gene: TRBJ2-5; V gene: TRBV7-8; clone size: -; D gene: TRBD2; CDR3 protein: CASSLTGTTMAGSWETQYF; CDR3 DNA: TGTGCCAGCAGCTTAACCGGGACTACTATGGCAGGTAGCTGGGAGACCCAGTACTTC
J gene: TRBJ2-3; V gene: TRBV29-1; clone size: -; D gene: TRBD2; CDR3 protein: CSVEGLAGDADTQYF; CDR3 DNA: TGCAGCGTAGAGGGACTAGCGGGTGACGCGGATACGCAGTATTTT
J gene: TRBJ2-7; V gene: TRBV6-1; clone size: -; D gene: TRBD2; CDR3 protein: CASSFLAGVDEQYF; CDR3 DNA: TGTGCCAGCAGTTTCCTAGCGGGAGTCGACGAGCAGTACTTC
J gene: TRBJ1-4; V gene: TRBV7-6; clone size: -; D gene: TRBD1; CDR3 protein: CASSLGTGLPNEKLFF; CDR3 DNA: TGTGCCAGCAGCTTAGGGACAGGGTTACCTAATGAAAAACTGTTTTTT
J gene: TRBJ2-2; V gene: TRBV4-2; clone size: -; D gene: TRBD1; CDR3 protein: CASSPGQQNTGELFF; CDR3 DNA: TGTGCCAGCAGCCCGGGACAGCAGAACACCGGGGAGCTGTTTTTT